This T cell receptor (beta chain) was identified during a study of CD8 T cells in ankylosing spondylitis. Findings and limits, study-wide: Enrichment of disease-linked clones was reportedly significant in matched ankylosing spondylitis synovial fluid. Those disease-linked clones were CD8+; they were also relatively rare in peripheral blood. Eight highly homologous variants formed a TCR beta motif that appeared characteristic of ankylosing spondylitis blood.

Quantitative molecular-barcoded 5'-RACE generated the TCR beta libraries. TCRdb passed the 5' RACE reads through MiXCR, listing each CDR3 protein once. The repertoire has some 450,000 distinct CDR3 sequences, approximately 17% of them found once; the top ten carry over 0.9%. J gave up 3 bases and V 0 bases, and 6 bases lay outside the gene matches. The CDR3 spans 16 residues. Germline V gene lookup returns CDR1 LGHNA and CDR2 YNFKEQ. Concerning this clonotype itself: Its antigen is not known.

Specimen: blood, either unsorted or a sorted T cell fraction (not recorded which). The TCR sequence derives from a male donor with ankylosing spondylitis. This chain uses TRBV4-2 with TRBJ2-3; 7 bases fit TRBD1. CDR3 loop: CASSQEKGGGTDTQYF. CDR3 DNA: TGTGCCAGCAGCCAAGAGAAAGGGGGCGGGACAGATACGCAGTATTTT.